This TCR beta chain was identified in a study of cytomegalovirus exposure and HLA in healthy donors. The sample holds one count of this clone. The study ran its PCR with 60 Vbeta and 13 Jbeta primers. The protocol was immunoSEQ multiplex PCR, while the TCRdb copy is restricted to in-frame clones and leaves out a portion. Counted here are 100,000 to 150,000 clones, roughly 75% occurring once; the ten biggest clones make up more than 2.5%. Trimming stripped 7 bases from V and 0 bases from J, with 12 bases between. Germline V gene sequence: CDR1 MNHNS, CDR2 SASEGT. The CDR3 is 14 residues long. This sequence joins TRBV6-1 and TRBJ2-5; TRBD1 might be the D (5 bases). This TCR was recovered from a woman aged 45-59 years in good health and CMV-seronegative. Sequencing used PBMCs. The DNA of the CDR3 is TGTGCCAGCAAGGAACAGGAGTACCAAGAGACCCAGTACTTC. Residues: CASKEQEYQETQYF.